Shown below are 14 T cell receptor beta chains from a single sample sequenced in a study of control samples from healthy donors and cancer patients. Repertoires were generated with immunoSEQ multiplex PCR, while TCRdb's copy carries only in-frame clones and drops some. Here the sample spans 75,000 to 100,000 clones, 86% being singletons. Sample: blood. Receptors were obtained from a woman between 45 and 60 years old in good health.

The table lists this clone with a few counts. The chain uses TRBV3-1 (or the pseudogene TRBV3-2) and TRBJ2-7; perhaps TRBD2 as D (5 bases). V gave up 4 bases and J gave up 2 bases, with 15 bases separating them. The CDR3 consists of 15 residues. The germline gives CDR1 LGHDT, CDR2 YNNKEL (reference sequence). CDR3 sequence (DNA): TGTGCCAGCAGCCCACCCGAGGGTGGCCCCTACGAGCAGTACTTC. It translates to CASSPPEGGPYEQYF.

The chain joins TRBV5-4 to TRBJ1-4; a possible D gene is TRBD1 (6 bases). CDR3 length: 13 residues. V lost 0 bases and J 8 bases, leaving 8 bases between the germline ends. Germline CDR1 and CDR2: SGHNT and YYREEE (reference sequence). Here the CDR3 reads CASSLAGEEKLFF. DNA for the CDR3: TGTGCCAGCAGCTTGGCAGGGGAGGAAAAACTGTTTTTT.

The J gene is TRBJ2-5, the V gene TRBV6-2 or TRBV6-3; 9 bases align to TRBD1. Germline CDR1 and CDR2: MNHEY and SVGEGT. V dropped 5 bases and J dropped 0; count of bases not matched to a gene: 16. This CDR3 has 19 amino acids. CDR3 residues: CASSLSRQGVTLYQETQYF. In DNA form, the CDR3 reads TGTGCCAGCAGTCTTTCCCGACAGGGGGTCACTCTGTACCAAGAGACCCAGTACTTC.

The gene calls are TRBV2 and TRBJ1-4, with a possible D match to TRBD1 (5 bases). The CDR3 is 14 amino acids. The V end lost 4 bases, the J end lost 5 bases, and 11 bases lay between the germline ends. Germline values: CDR1 SNHLY, CDR2 FYNNEI. CDR3 amino acids: CASSARQTNEKLFF. CDR3 sequence (DNA): TGTGCCAGCAGTGCTCGACAGACGAATGAAAAACTGTTTTTT. The full variable domain, with the rest looked up from reference TRBV2 and TRBJ1-4, is EPEVTQTPSHQVTQMGQEVILRCVPISNHLYFYWYRQILGQKVEFLVSFYNNEISEKSEIFDDQFSVERPDGSNFTLKIRSTKLEDSAMYFCASSARQTNEKLFFGSGTQLSVL.

The chain uses TRBV7-2 and TRBJ2-2, with 8 bases lining up with TRBD2. Germline V lookup: CDR1 SGHTA, CDR2 FQGNSA. The CDR3 runs 17 residues. V shed 4 bases, J shed 6 bases, and the junction held 13 bases outside the gene matches. This chain's CDR3 is CASSSALPGGFPGELFF. CDR3 bases: TGTGCCAGCAGCTCCGCCCTTCCGGGAGGGTTCCCCGGGGAGCTGTTTTTT.

A note on this clone: This same CDR3 is encoded by further DNA sequences in the sample. V and J are TRBV19 and TRBJ1-3, with D possibly TRBD1 on 5 matching bases. The germline CDR1 and CDR2 sequences are LNHDA and SQIVND (reference sequence). Trimming cost V 6 bases and J 4 bases, with 13 bases left between them. CDR3 length: 14 residues. The CDR3 is CASSQGTTGNTIYF. The CDR3 nucleotides are TGTGCCAGTAGCCAGGGAACGACCGGAAACACCATATATTTT. Supplemented by reference TRBV19 and TRBJ1-3, the full variable domain reads DGGITQSPKYLFRKEGQNVTLSCEQNLNHDAMYWYRQDPGQGLRLIYYSQIVNDFQKGDIAEGYSVSREKKESFPLTVTSAQKNPTAFYLCASSQGTTGNTIYFGEGSWLTVV.

The V call is TRBV6-2 or TRBV6-3, the J call TRBJ1-2, with a weak D call TRBD1 (6 bases). The CDR3 consists of 15 residues. Germline assignment: CDR1 MNHEY and CDR2 SVGEGT. The germline V and J ends were trimmed by 0 bases and 2 bases, with 10 bases remaining between them. The CDR3 coding sequence is TGTGCCAGCAGTTACTCGAACAGGGCCAACTATGGCTACACCTTC. Translated, it gives CASSYSNRANYGYTF.

This sequence joins TRBV6-1 and TRBJ1-5, with TRBD1 matching 7 bases. The junction had 1 base not matched to a gene; V was cut back by 1 base and J by 1 base. CDR1 is MNHNS and CDR2 is SASEGT in the germline V gene. The CDR3 sequence is 15 residues long. CDR3 DNA sequence: TGTGCCAGCAGTGAAGTAGGGGGCAGCAATCAGCCCCAGCATTTT. Residues: CASSEVGGSNQPQHF.

The gene calls are TRBV27 and TRBJ2-3; 7 bases are a match to TRBD2. There are 16 residues in the CDR3. Per the germline V gene, CDR1 is MNHEY and CDR2 is SMNVEV (reference sequence). V lost 7 bases to trimming and J lost 1 base; unmatched junction nucleotides: 11. The chain's CDR3 is CASTPLAGVGTDTQYF. CDR3 in DNA: TGTGCCAGCACCCCCCTTGCGGGAGTGGGCACAGATACGCAGTATTTT.

The V gene is TRBV7-2, the J gene TRBJ1-6; unclear D gene. CDR1 is SGHTA, CDR2 FQGNSA, per germline. This CDR3 spans 14 amino acids. The germline V and J ends were trimmed by 5 bases and 7 bases, with 12 bases remaining between them. The DNA of the CDR3 is TGTGCCAGCAGCCCGCAGAAAAGGAATTCACCCCTCCACTTT. It encodes CASSPQKRNSPLHF.

J is TRBJ2-1 and V is TRBV28, with D tentatively TRBD1 (5 bases). Germline loops: CDR1 MDHEN, CDR2 SYDVKM. The CDR3 contains 14 residues. With 3 bases removed from V and 4 bases from J, the gap between germline ends came to 10 bases. Written as DNA, the CDR3 is TGTGCCAGCAGTTTGGAGACAGCATACAATGAGCAGTTCTTC. Its protein product is CASSLETAYNEQFF.

The V gene is TRBV7-9, the J gene TRBJ2-5, with TRBD1 matching over 12 bases. From germline, CDR1 is SEHNR and CDR2 FQNEAQ (reference sequence). CDR3 length: 16 residues. V was clipped by 3 bases and J by 4 bases; unmatched bases: 6. CDR3 in amino acids: CASSLGDRGRRETQYF. As DNA, the CDR3 is TGTGCCAGCAGCTTGGGGGACAGGGGGCGCAGAGAGACCCAGTACTTC.

This chain links TRBV2 with TRBJ2-7; TRBD2 agrees at 11 bases. The CDR3 is 16 amino acids. CDR1 is SNHLY and CDR2 is FYNNEI in the germline V gene. V lost 6 bases to trimming and J lost 3 bases; unmatched junction nucleotides: 10. The CDR3 reads CASRGTSGLPRYEQYF. The CDR3 DNA reads TGTGCCAGCAGAGGGACTAGCGGACTACCGCGCTACGAGCAGTACTTC.

V is TRBV10-3 and J is TRBJ2-1, with a possible D match to TRBD2 (5 bases). The CDR3 runs 16 residues. Trimming took 5 bases from V and 6 from J, leaving 20 bases between them. CDR1 and CDR2 from the germline V gene are ENHRY and SYGVKD. In DNA, the CDR3 is TGTGCCATCAGTCGATCGGAGATAGCGAATGTCAATGAGCAGTTCTTC. As protein: CAISRSEIANVNEQFF.